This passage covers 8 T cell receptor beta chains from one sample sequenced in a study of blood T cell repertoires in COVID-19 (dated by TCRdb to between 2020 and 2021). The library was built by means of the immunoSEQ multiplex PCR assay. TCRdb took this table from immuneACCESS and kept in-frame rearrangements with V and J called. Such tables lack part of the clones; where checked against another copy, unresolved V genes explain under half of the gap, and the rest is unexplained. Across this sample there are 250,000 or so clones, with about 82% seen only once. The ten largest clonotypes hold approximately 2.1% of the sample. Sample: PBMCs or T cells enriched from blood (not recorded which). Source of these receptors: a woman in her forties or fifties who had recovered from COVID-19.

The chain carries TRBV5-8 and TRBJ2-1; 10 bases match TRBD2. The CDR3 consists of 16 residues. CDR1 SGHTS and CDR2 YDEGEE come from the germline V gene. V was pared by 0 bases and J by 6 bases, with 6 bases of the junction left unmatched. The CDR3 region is CASSLDLGLASNEQFF. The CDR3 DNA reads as TGTGCCAGCAGCTTGGACTTGGGACTAGCGTCCAATGAGCAGTTCTTC.

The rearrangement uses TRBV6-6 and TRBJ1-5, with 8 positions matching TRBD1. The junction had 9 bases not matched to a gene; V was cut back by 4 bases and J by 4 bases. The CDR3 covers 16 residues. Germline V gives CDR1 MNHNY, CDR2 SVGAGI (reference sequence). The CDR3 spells CASSSNTGTGNQPQHF. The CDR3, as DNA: TGTGCCAGCAGTTCAAACACCGGGACAGGTAATCAGCCCCAGCATTTT.

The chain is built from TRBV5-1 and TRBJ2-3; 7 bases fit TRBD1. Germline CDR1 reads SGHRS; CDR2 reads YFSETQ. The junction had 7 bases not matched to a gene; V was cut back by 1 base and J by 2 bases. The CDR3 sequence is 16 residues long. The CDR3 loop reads CASSLTGTVSTDTQYF. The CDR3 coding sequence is TGCGCCAGCAGCTTGACTGGGACAGTATCCACAGATACGCAGTATTTT. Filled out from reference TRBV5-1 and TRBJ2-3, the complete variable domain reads KAGVTQTPRYLIKTRGQQVTLSCSPISGHRSVSWYQQTPGQGLQFLFEYFSETQRNKGNFPGRFSGRQFSNSRSEMNVSTLELGDSALYLCASSLTGTVSTDTQYFGPGTRLTVL.

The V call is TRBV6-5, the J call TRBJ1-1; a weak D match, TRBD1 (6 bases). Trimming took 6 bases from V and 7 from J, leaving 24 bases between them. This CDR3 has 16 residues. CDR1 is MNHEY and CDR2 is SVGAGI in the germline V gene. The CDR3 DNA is TGTGCCAGCAGCTACGCCCCAGCGGGGGCTGGGGGTGAAGCTTTCTTT. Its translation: CASSYAPAGAGGEAFF.

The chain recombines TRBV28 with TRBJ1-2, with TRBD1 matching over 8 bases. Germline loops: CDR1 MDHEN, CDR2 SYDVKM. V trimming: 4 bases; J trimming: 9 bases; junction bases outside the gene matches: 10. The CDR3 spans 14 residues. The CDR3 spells CASSWDRLGTSYTF. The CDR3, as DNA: TGTGCCAGCAGTTGGGACAGGCTCGGCACAAGCTACACCTTC.

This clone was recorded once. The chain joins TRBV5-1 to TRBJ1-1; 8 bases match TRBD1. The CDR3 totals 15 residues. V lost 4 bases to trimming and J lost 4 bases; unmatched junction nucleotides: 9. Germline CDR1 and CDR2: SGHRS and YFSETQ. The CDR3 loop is CASSLYQGAGTEAFF. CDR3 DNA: TGCGCCAGCAGCCTTTATCAGGGGGCCGGCACTGAAGCTTTCTTT.

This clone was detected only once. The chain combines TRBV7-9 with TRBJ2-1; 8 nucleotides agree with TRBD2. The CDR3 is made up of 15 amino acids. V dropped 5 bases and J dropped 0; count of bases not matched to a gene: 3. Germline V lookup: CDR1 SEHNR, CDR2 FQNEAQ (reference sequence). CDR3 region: CASSPSGSSYNEQFF. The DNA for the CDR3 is TGTGCCAGCAGCCCAAGCGGGAGCTCCTACAATGAGCAGTTCTTC.

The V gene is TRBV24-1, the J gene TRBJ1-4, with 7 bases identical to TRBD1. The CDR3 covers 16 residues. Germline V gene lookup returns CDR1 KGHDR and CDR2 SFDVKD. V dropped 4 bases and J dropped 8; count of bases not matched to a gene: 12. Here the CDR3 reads CATSDPRTGVGEKLFF. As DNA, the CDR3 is TGTGCCACCAGTGACCCCCGAACAGGGGTCGGCGAAAAACTGTTTTTT.